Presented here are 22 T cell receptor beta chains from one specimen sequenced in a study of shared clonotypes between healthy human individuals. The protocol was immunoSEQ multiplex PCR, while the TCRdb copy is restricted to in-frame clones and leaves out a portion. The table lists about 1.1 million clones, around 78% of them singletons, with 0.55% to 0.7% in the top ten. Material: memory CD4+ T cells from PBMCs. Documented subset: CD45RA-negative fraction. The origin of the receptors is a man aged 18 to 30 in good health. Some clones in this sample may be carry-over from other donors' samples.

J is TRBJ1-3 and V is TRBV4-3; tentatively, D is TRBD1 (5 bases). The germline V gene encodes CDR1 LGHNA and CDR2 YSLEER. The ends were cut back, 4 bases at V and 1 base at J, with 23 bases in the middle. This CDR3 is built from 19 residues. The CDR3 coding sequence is TGCGCCAGCAGCCGGCAGGGCCCAGGCTTAACCCTTTCTGGAAACACCATATATTTT. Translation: CASSRQGPGLTLSGNTIYF.

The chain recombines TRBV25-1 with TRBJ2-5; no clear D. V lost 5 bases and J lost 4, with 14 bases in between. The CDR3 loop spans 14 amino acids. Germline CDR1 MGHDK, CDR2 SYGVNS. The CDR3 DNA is TGTGCCAGCAGTAACATAGGCCGATTAGAGACCCAGTACTTC. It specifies CASSNIGRLETQYF.

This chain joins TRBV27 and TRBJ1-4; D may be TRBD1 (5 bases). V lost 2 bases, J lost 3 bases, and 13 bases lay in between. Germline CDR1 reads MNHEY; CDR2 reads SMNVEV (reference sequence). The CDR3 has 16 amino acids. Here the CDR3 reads CASSLGLGGANEKLFF. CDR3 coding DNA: TGTGCCAGCAGTTTAGGTTTGGGGGGGGCTAATGAAAAACTGTTTTTT.

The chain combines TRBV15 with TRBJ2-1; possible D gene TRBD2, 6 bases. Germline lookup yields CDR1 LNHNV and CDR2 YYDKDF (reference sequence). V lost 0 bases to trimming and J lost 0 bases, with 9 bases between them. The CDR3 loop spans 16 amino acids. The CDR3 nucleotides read TGTGCCACCAGCAGAGAGGCGGGAAGCTCCTACAATGAGCAGTTCTTC. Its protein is CATSREAGSSYNEQFF.

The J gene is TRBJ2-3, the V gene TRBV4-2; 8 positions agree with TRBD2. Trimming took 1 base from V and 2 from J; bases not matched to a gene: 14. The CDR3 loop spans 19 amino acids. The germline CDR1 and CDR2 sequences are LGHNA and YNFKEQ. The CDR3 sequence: CASSQGISGRGGYTDTQYF. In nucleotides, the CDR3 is TGTGCCAGCAGCCAAGGAATAAGCGGGAGAGGGGGATACACAGATACGCAGTATTTT.

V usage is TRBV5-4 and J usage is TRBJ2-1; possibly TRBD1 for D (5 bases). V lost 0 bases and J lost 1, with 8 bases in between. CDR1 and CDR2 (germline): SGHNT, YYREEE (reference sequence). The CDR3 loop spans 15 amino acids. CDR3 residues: CASSLVGDSYNEQFF. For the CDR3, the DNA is TGTGCCAGCAGCTTGGTAGGGGATTCCTACAATGAGCAGTTCTTC. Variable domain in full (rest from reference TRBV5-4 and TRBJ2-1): ETGVTQSPTHLIKTRGQQVTLRCSSQSGHNTVSWYQQALGQGPQFIFQYYREEENGRGNFPPRFSGLQFPNYSSELNVNALELDDSALYLCASSLVGDSYNEQFFGPGTRLTVL.

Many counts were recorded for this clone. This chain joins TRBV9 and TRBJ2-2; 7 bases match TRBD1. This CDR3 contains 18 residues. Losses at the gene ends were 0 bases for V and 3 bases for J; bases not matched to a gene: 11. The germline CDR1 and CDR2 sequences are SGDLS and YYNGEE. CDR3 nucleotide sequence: TGTGCCAGCAGCGTAGTGGCCGGGACAGCCGAGGACACCGGGGAGCTGTTTTTT. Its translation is CASSVVAGTAEDTGELFF.

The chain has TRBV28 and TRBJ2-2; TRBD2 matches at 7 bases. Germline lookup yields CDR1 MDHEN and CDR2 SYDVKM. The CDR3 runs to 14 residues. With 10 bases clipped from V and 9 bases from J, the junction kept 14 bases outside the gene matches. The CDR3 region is CATQGRVTRRELFF. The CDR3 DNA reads TGTGCCACCCAAGGGAGGGTGACCCGAAGGGAGCTGTTTTTT.

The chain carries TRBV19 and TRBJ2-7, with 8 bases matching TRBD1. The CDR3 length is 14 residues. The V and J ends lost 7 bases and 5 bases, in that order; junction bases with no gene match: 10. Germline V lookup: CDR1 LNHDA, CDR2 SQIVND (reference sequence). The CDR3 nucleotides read TGTGCCAGTACCCTTCTGGACAGGGTGAACGAGCAGTACTTC. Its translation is CASTLLDRVNEQYF.

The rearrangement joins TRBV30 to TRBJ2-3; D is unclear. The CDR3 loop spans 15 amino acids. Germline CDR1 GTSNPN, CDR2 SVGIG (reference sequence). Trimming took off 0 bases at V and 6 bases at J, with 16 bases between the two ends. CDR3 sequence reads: CAWSVGFKEWDTQYF. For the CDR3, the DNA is TGTGCCTGGAGTGTCGGGTTCAAGGAGTGGGATACGCAGTATTTT.

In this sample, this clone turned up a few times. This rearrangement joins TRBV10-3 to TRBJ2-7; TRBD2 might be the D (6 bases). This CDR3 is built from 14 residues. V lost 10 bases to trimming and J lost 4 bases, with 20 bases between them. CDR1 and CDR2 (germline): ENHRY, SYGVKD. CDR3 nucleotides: TGTGCCACCATGGGAGGACGGGACCCTTACGAGCAGTACTTC. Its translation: CATMGGRDPYEQYF.

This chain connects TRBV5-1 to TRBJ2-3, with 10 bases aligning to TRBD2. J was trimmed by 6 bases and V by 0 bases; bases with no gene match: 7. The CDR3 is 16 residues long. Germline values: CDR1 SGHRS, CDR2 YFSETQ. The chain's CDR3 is CASSLVASGRGDTQYF. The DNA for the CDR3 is TGCGCCAGCAGCTTGGTCGCTAGCGGGAGAGGGGATACGCAGTATTTT.

Here the CDR3 DNA reads TGTGCCAGCAGCTTAGCGCGACACCGGAGGACCCAGTACTTC. Translation: CASSLARHRRTQYF. The chain joins TRBV7-8 to TRBJ2-5; D is ambiguous. Trimming pared 0 bases from V and 7 bases from J, leaving 12 bases between. This CDR3 spans 14 amino acids. In germline, CDR1 is SGHVS, CDR2 FQNEAQ.

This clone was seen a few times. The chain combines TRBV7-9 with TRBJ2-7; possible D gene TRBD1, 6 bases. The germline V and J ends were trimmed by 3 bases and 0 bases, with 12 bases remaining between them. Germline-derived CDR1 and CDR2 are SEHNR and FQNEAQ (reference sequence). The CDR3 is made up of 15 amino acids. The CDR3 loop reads CASSFSDRRSYEQYF. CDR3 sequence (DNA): TGTGCCAGCAGCTTTTCCGACAGGCGCTCCTACGAGCAGTACTTC.

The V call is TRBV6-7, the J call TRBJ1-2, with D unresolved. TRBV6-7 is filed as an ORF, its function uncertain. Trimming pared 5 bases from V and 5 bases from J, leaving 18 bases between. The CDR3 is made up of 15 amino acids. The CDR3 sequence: CASSVVTTETYGYTF. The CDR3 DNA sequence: TGTGCCAGCAGTGTAGTAACAACAGAAACTTATGGCTACACCTTC.

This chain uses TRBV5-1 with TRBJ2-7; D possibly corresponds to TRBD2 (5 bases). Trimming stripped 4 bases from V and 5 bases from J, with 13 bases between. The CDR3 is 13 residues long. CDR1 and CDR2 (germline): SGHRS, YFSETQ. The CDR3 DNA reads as TGCGCCAGCAGCAGGATAGGAGGAGACGAGCAGTACTTC. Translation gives CASSRIGGDEQYF.

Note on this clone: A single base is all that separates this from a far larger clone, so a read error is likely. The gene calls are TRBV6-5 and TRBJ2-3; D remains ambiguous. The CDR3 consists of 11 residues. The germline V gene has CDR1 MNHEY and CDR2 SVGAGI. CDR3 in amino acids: CVSSDTDTQYF. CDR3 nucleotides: TGTGTCAGCAGTGACACAGATACGCAGTATTTT.

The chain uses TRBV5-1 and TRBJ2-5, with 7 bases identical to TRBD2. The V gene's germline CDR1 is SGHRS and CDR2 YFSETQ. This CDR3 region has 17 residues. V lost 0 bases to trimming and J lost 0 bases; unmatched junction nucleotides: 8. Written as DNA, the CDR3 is TGCGCCAGCAGCTTGGCCAGGCTAGCGGACAACCAAGAGACCCAGTACTTC. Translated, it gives CASSLARLADNQETQYF.

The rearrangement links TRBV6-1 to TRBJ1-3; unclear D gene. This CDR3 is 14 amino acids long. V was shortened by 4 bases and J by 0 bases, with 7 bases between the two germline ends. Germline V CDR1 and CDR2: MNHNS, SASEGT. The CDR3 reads CASSVGSSGNTIYF. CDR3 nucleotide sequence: TGTGCCAGCAGTGTCGGAAGCTCTGGAAACACCATATATTTT.

The CDR3 region has the DNA TGTGCCAGTACCTCTCCAGGGGACCTCGGTGGCCACGAGCAGTACTTC. It specifies CASTSPGDLGGHEQYF. The V and J genes are TRBV19 and TRBJ2-7, with D possibly TRBD1 on 6 matching bases. V dropped 7 bases and J dropped 5 bases, with 24 bases sitting between them. CDR1 and CDR2 (germline): LNHDA, SQIVND (reference sequence). The CDR3 sequence is 16 residues long.

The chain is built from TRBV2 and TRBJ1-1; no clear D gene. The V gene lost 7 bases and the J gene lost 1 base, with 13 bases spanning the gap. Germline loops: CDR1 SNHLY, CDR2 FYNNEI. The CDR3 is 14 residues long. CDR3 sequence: CASTPLQPNTEAFF. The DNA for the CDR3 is TGTGCCAGCACCCCTTTACAGCCGAACACTGAAGCTTTCTTT. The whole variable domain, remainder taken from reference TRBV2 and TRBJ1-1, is EPEVTQTPSHQVTQMGQEVILRCVPISNHLYFYWYRQILGQKVEFLVSFYNNEISEKSEIFDDQFSVERPDGSNFTLKIRSTKLEDSAMYFCASTPLQPNTEAFFGQGTRLTVV.

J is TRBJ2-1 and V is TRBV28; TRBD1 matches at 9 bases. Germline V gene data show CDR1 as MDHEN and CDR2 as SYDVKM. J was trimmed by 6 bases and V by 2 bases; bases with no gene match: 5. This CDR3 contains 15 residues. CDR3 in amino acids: CASSLTGGASNEQFF. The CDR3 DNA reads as TGTGCCAGCAGTTTAACAGGGGGCGCATCCAATGAGCAGTTCTTC. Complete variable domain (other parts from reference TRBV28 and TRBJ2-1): DVKVTQSSRYLVKRTGEKVFLECVQDMDHENMFWYRQDPGLGLRLIYFSYDVKMKEKGDIPEGYSVSREKKERFSLILESASTNQTSMYLCASSLTGGASNEQFFGPGTRLTVL.